The clone carrying this TCR beta chain was recorded only once. The target antigen is unknown. Germline loops: CDR1 MDHEN, CDR2 SYDVKM. The CDR3 sequence is 15 residues long. The V end was cut by 5 bases, the J end by 0 bases, with 10 bases between. Naive and memory CD4+ T cells were separated from cryopreserved PBMCs. For approximately 10 days, roughly 10^5 sorted CD4+ cells grew with T cell-depleted PBMCs and CEF. This entry belongs to a study of CD4 T cells in relation to SARS-CoV-2 and coronaviruses. Across the whole study: A couple of subjects were Hispanic; patients were roughly 8 males and a handful of females.

Survey-level TCR-beta sequencing used DNA from CEF-cultured naive and memory CD4+ T cells. Here immunoSEQ multiplex PCR was the method, and the copy in TCRdb shows in-frame clones only, minus some. The sample lists some 43,000 clones, roughly 80% seen once, with 1.4% to 1.5% in the top ten. The chain joins TRBV28 to TRBJ1-4; D is unclear. The sequence was obtained from an adult with COVID-19. The specimen was naive CD4+ T cells from PBMCs, cultured in vitro. Subset denoted: naive CD4+ T cells isolated by negative enrichment. CDR3 sequence (DNA): TGTGCCAGCAGTCCAATTGGTGCAACTAATGAAAAACTGTTTTTT. Protein product: CASSPIGATNEKLFF. The full variable domain, rest sourced from reference TRBV28 and TRBJ1-4, is DVKVTQSSRYLVKRTGEKVFLECVQDMDHENMFWYRQDPGLGLRLIYFSYDVKMKEKGDIPEGYSVSREKKERFSLILESASTNQTSMYLCASSPIGATNEKLFFGSGTQLSVL.